This is a list of T cell receptor beta chains from one sample in a study of T cells in tumors after PD-1 blockade. Assay: immunoSEQ multiplex PCR; the TCRdb copy retains only in-frame clones and omits some. The sample gives 55,000 to 70,000 clones, just under 80% of which show up once; around 15% is in the top ten. This specimen was PBMCs, taken before anti-PD-1 treatment. The receptor set was obtained from a human donor with basal cell carcinoma. Each CDR3 is given with its conserved first and last residue. The D gene is left open where the match is weak. Not every row has a clone size; where given, it reads once, few, many or a size class.

>.|TRBV7-3|.|TRBJ1-6
TGTGCCAGCAGGCCATCGGGGGAGAATTCACCCCTCCACTTT
CASRPSGENSPLHF
>TRBD2|TRBV27|.|TRBJ2-3
TGTGCCAGCAGGGGCACTGGACGGCTGTTAGCGGGGGTGTCCACAGATACGCAGTATTTT
CASRGTGRLLAGVSTDTQYF
>.|TRBV18|.|TRBJ1-2
TGTGCCAGCTCACCACTAGACAAGGGGCGGGAAGGCTACACCTTC
CASSPLDKGREGYTF
>TRBD2|TRBV19|.|TRBJ2-5
TGTGCCAGTAGCAAAGACGCGGGGGACGGGGAGACCCAGTACTTC
CASSKDAGDGETQYF
>TRBD2|TRBV2|once|TRBJ2-3
TGTGCCAGCATCCCATCGGCTAGCGGGGGGGCTACAGATACGCAGTATTTT
CASIPSASGGATDTQYF
>TRBD2|TRBV6-4|.|TRBJ2-1
TGTGCCAGCAGTGACGGTGCGGGGGGGGTCAATGAGCAGTTCTTC
CASSDGAGGVNEQFF
>.|TRBV6-5|.|TRBJ2-3
TGTGCCAAACAGCAGAGAGATACGCAGTATTTT
CAKQQRDTQYF
>.|TRBV5-4|.|TRBJ1-1
TGTGCCAGCAGCTCGAGAGACTCCAACACTGAAGCTTTCTTT
CASSSRDSNTEAFF
>.|TRBV7-2|.|TRBJ2-3
TGTGCCAGCAGCTTAGTATGGGGCACAGATACGCAGTATTTT
CASSLVWGTDTQYF
>.|TRBV5-4|.|TRBJ1-6
TGTGCCAGCAGCATACAGGGCTCCTATAATTCACCCCTCCACTTT
CASSIQGSYNSPLHF
>.|TRBV10-1|.|TRBJ1-6
TGCGCCAGCACCGATTACAGAAATTCACCCCTCCACTTT
CASTDYRNSPLHF
>TRBD1|TRBV13|.|TRBJ1-1
TGTGCCAGCAGCTCAGCGACAGGGGGTAACACTGAAGCTTTCTTT
CASSSATGGNTEAFF
>.|TRBV5-1|.|TRBJ2-3
TGCGCCAGCAGCTTGGGGGGATGGAAGATCACAGATACGCAGTATTTT
CASSLGGWKITDTQYF
>TRBD2|TRBV3-1/TRBV3-2|.|TRBJ2-5
TGTGCCAGCAGCCCTGCGGGGGGCCGCCAAGAGACCCAGTACTTC
CASSPAGGRQETQYF
>.|TRBV5-1|.|TRBJ1-1
TGCGCCAGCAGCCGCCGGCGGGGGGGAGACACTGAAGCTTTCTTT
CASSRRRGGDTEAFF
>.|TRBV15|.|TRBJ1-1
TGTGCCACCAGCCCCAGAAGGCCCAGGCCGAACACTGAAGCTTTCTTT
CATSPRRPRPNTEAFF
>.|TRBV3-1/TRBV3-2|once|TRBJ1-6
TGTGCCAGCAGCCAAGGGGGACTCTTTAGTTCACCCCTCCACTTT
CASSQGGLFSSPLHF
>TRBD2|TRBV5-4|few|TRBJ2-5
TGTGCCAGCAGCCCCGTATCGGGGGGAGAGACCCAGTACTTC
CASSPVSGGETQYF
>.|TRBV30|.|TRBJ1-2
TGTGCCTGGACGACAGGAGATGGCTACACCTTC
CAWTTGDGYTF
>TRBD1|TRBV30|.|TRBJ2-7
TGTGCCTGGAGTGCGGACAGGGACGAGTACTTC
CAWSADRDEYF
>.|TRBV4-2|.|TRBJ2-7
TGTGCCAGCAGCCAAGATCTGGGCAGGGGCGACGAGCAGTACTTC
CASSQDLGRGDEQYF
>TRBD2|TRBV9|.|TRBJ2-2
TGTGCCAGCAGCGTATCAAACCCGGGACTAGCGGGGAGGTCCACCGGGGAGCTGTTTTTT
CASSVSNPGLAGRSTGELFF
>.|TRBV10-3|.|TRBJ2-1
TGTGCCATCAGTGGCCGAGAGTACAATGAGCAGTTCTTC
CAISGREYNEQFF
>.|TRBV11-3|.|TRBJ2-1
TGTGCCAGCAGCTTTGGATCCGGTAATGAGCAGTTCTTC
CASSFGSGNEQFF
>.|TRBV4-1|.|TRBJ2-7
TGCGCCAGCAGCCAAGAATATCTGGAGGGGGCTAGATCCTACGAGCAGTACTTC
CASSQEYLEGARSYEQYF
>.|TRBV6-1|.|TRBJ2-7
TGTGCCAGCAGTGATGTTGCGAGGTACGAGCAGTACTTC
CASSDVARYEQYF
>.|TRBV3-1/TRBV3-2|.|TRBJ1-1
TGTGCCAGCAGCCAACAGGGCTACAACACTGAAGCTTTCTTT
CASSQQGYNTEAFF
>TRBD1|TRBV27|.|TRBJ1-6
TGTGCCAGCAGATCCCCGGGACAGGGATTTACCCCCCTCCACTTT
CASRSPGQGFTPLHF
>.|TRBV5-6|.|TRBJ1-2
TGTGCCAGCAGCTTAGGGTTTTCCTATGGCTACACCTTC
CASSLGFSYGYTF
>.|TRBV2|.|TRBJ1-2
TGTGCCAGCAGTGAAGCGCAGCTTTGGGGTGGCTACACCTTC
CASSEAQLWGGYTF
>TRBD1|TRBV5-6|.|TRBJ1-6
TGTGCCAGCAGCCTGGGGACAGGGGGCCCCCTTAATTCACCCCTCCACTTT
CASSLGTGGPLNSPLHF
>.|TRBV5-4|.|TRBJ2-5
TGTGCCAGCTATCCAGGCGGCGGGGCACAGTACCAAGAGACCCAGTACTTC
CASYPGGGAQYQETQYF
>.|TRBV7-2|.|TRBJ1-2
TGTGCCAGCAGTCGCCCCAGGGACTATGGCTACACCTTC
CASSRPRDYGYTF
>TRBD1|TRBV6-5|.|TRBJ1-1
TGTGCCAGCAGGAGACAGGGGATGAACACTGAAGCTTTCTTT
CASRRQGMNTEAFF
>.|TRBV30|.|TRBJ1-1
TGTGCCTGGAGTACTGGCCCGACAAACACTGAAGCTTTCTTT
CAWSTGPTNTEAFF
>.|TRBV6-4|.|TRBJ2-1
TGTGCCAGCAGTAGCGGGTCCTACAATGAGCAGTTCTTC
CASSSGSYNEQFF
>.|TRBV6-6|.|TRBJ2-1
TGTGCCAGCAGTTACACCACGGGCCAAAATGAGCAGTTCTTC
CASSYTTGQNEQFF
>.|TRBV10-1|.|TRBJ2-5
TGCGCCAGCAGTGAGTGGCAGGGTGAGACCCAGTACTTC
CASSEWQGETQYF
>TRBD1|TRBV11-1|.|TRBJ1-2
TGTGCCAGCAGCTTAGATGGACAGGGTTCCTATGGCTACACCTTC
CASSLDGQGSYGYTF
>TRBD1|TRBV5-1|.|TRBJ1-5
TGCGCCAGCAGCTTGGGAGACAGGGGCGGGCAGCCCCAGCATTTT
CASSLGDRGGQPQHF
>.|TRBV10-1|.|TRBJ2-5
TGCGCCAGCAGTGAGTGGCAGGACCAAGAGACCCAGTACTTC
CASSEWQDQETQYF
>.|TRBV10-2|.|TRBJ2-3
TGCGCCAGCAGGGTTGCGGGACCACTCGGTACGCAGTATTTT
CASRVAGPLGTQYF
>.|TRBV12-3/TRBV12-4|.|TRBJ1-5
TGTGCCAGCAGCCGAGGTAGCAATCAGCCCCAGCATTTT
CASSRGSNQPQHF
>.|TRBV6-5|.|TRBJ1-6
TGTGCCAGCAGTTCCCGGGACACCAATTCACCCCTCCACTTT
CASSSRDTNSPLHF
>TRBD2|TRBV19|.|TRBJ2-1
TGTGCCAGTAGTATCGTAGCGGGGGGGGCTGGGGAGCAGTTCTTC
CASSIVAGGAGEQFF
>.|TRBV30|.|TRBJ1-2
TGTGCCTGGAGTGTACGGGGTAGCCATGGCTACACCTTC
CAWSVRGSHGYTF
>TRBD1|TRBV19|.|TRBJ1-5
TGTGCCAGTAGTGACAGGGGCAATCAGCCCCAGCATTTT
CASSDRGNQPQHF